These 14 T cell receptor beta chains were all obtained from the same sample, sequenced in a study of blood T cell repertoires in COVID-19. Libraries were prepared by immunoSEQ multiplex PCR; TCRdb keeps only in-frame clonotypes and omits some of them. Found here are around 40,000 clones, just under 95% of them singletons; the top ten hold approximately 4.2%. Material for sequencing was peripheral blood. These receptors originate from a human donor with active COVID-19. The donor label of this sample is uncertain.

The chain is built from TRBV18 and TRBJ1-4; 7 nucleotides line up with TRBD1. V lost 0 bases to trimming and J lost 7 bases; unmatched junction nucleotides: 5. Germline CDR1 is KGHSH and CDR2 is LQKENI. The CDR3 extends over 15 amino acids. In DNA form, the CDR3 reads TGTGCCAGCTCACCACCCAACAGGGGCGGTGAAAAACTGTTTTTT. Encoded protein: CASSPPNRGGEKLFF. Full variable domain (rest looked up from reference TRBV18 and TRBJ1-4): NAGVMQNPRHLVRRRGQEARLRCSPMKGHSHVYWYRQLPEEGLKFMVYLQKENIIDESGMPKERFSAEFPKEGPSILRIQQVVRGDSAAYFCASSPPNRGGEKLFFGSGTQLSVL.

This chain connects TRBV25-1 to TRBJ1-2; tentative D call: TRBD1 (5 bases). Germline V lookup: CDR1 MGHDK, CDR2 SYGVNS. V lost 4 bases and J 0 bases, leaving 12 bases between the germline ends. The CDR3 loop spans 15 amino acids. In nucleotides, the CDR3 is TGTGCCAGCAGTGCGGCATCAGGGCCTAACTATGGCTACACCTTC. Translating it yields CASSAASGPNYGYTF.

The chain is built from TRBV21-1 and TRBJ1-5; whether TRBD1, the table's D call, matches the DNA was not checked. TRBV21-1 has pseudogene status. This CDR3 comprises 15 residues. CDR3 bases: TGTGCCAGCAAAAAGTCGCCCCAATGGCATCAGCCCCAGCATTTT. Encoded protein: CASKKSPQWHQPQHF.

V usage is TRBV6-6 and J usage is TRBJ2-1; a possible D gene is TRBD1 (6 bases). This CDR3 is built from 16 residues. The V and J ends lost 5 bases and 0 bases respectively, with 14 bases between them. CDR1 MNHNY and CDR2 SVGAGI come from the germline V gene (reference sequence). CDR3 residues: CASSATGDSSYNEQFF. The CDR3, as DNA: TGTGCCAGCAGTGCGACAGGCGATAGCTCCTACAATGAGCAGTTCTTC.

This chain connects TRBV6-5 to TRBJ2-7; possible D gene TRBD1, 5 bases. This CDR3 spans 12 amino acids. CDR1 is MNHEY, CDR2 SVGAGI, per germline. Trimming removed 5 bases from V and 0 bases from J, with 5 bases in between. The CDR3 DNA follows: TGTGCCAGCAGTACAGGCTCCTACGAGCAGTACTTC. Translation: CASSTGSYEQYF.

This clone appeared a single time. The chain is built from TRBV5-1 and TRBJ2-7; D unresolved. Trimming cost V 0 bases and J 7 bases, with 8 bases left between them. The CDR3 consists of 12 residues. CDR1 SGHRS and CDR2 YFSETQ come from the germline V gene. The CDR3 nucleotides are TGCGCCAGCAGCTTGGATCGCAGTGAGCAGTACTTC. Residues: CASSLDRSEQYF. Complete variable domain (other parts from reference TRBV5-1 and TRBJ2-7): KAGVTQTPRYLIKTRGQQVTLSCSPISGHRSVSWYQQTPGQGLQFLFEYFSETQRNKGNFPGRFSGRQFSNSRSEMNVSTLELGDSALYLCASSLDRSEQYFGPGTRLTVT.

This clone was counted between two and nine times. The chain links TRBV19 to TRBJ2-2; 8 positions agree with TRBD1. The CDR3 length is 13 residues. V was pared by 5 bases and J by 7 bases, with 3 bases of the junction left unmatched. Germline V gene sequence: CDR1 LNHDA, CDR2 SQIVND (reference sequence). The CDR3 reads CASSVTGVGELFF. Written as DNA, the CDR3 is TGTGCCAGTAGTGTGACAGGGGTCGGGGAGCTGTTTTTT.

The rearrangement uses TRBV6-5 and TRBJ2-1; 11 bases align to TRBD2. The germline CDR1 and CDR2 sequences are MNHEY and SVGAGI. Losses at the gene ends were 2 bases for V and 4 bases for J; bases not matched to a gene: 1. The CDR3 runs 15 residues. Here the CDR3 DNA reads TGTGCCAGCAGTTACGGGACTAGCGGATACAATGAGCAGTTCTTC. Its translation: CASSYGTSGYNEQFF.

The chain couples TRBV10-3 to TRBJ1-3; possible D gene TRBD1, 6 bases. Germline CDR1 is ENHRY and CDR2 is SYGVKD. The CDR3 totals 12 residues. Trimming left V 6 bases short and J 11 bases short, with 14 bases between. The CDR3 is CAISLDQGSIYF. The CDR3 DNA is TGTGCCATCAGCCTTGATCAGGGGTCCATATATTTT.

The V call is TRBV6-2 or TRBV6-3, the J call TRBJ2-1; tentative D call: TRBD2 (6 bases). The V end was cut by 6 bases, the J end by 6 bases, with 18 bases between. Germline loops: CDR1 MNHEY, CDR2 SVGEGT. CDR3 length: 15 amino acids. Here the CDR3 DNA reads TGTGCCAGCAGCCCCCCCGGGAGAATTGGCAATGAGCAGTTCTTC. Translated, it gives CASSPPGRIGNEQFF.

This chain links TRBV13 with TRBJ2-1; TRBD2 aligns across 7 bases. With 5 bases clipped from V and 0 bases from J, the junction kept 10 bases outside the gene matches. Germline CDR1 is PRHDT and CDR2 is FYEKMQ (reference sequence). There are 17 residues in the CDR3. The CDR3 is CASSKKTGGSSYNEQFF. For the CDR3, the DNA is TGTGCCAGCAGCAAAAAGACGGGGGGAAGCTCCTACAATGAGCAGTTCTTC.

This chain connects TRBV7-9 to TRBJ1-1; D ambiguous. Germline CDR1 SEHNR, CDR2 FQNEAQ (reference sequence). V shed 2 bases and J shed 4 bases, with 8 bases lying between them. CDR3 length: 13 residues. This CDR3 is CASSLIEGTEAFF. The CDR3 coding sequence is TGTGCCAGCAGCTTAATCGAGGGCACTGAAGCTTTCTTT. The entire variable domain, with the rest obtained from reference TRBV7-9 and TRBJ1-1, is as follows: DTGVSQNPRHKITKRGQNVTFRCDPISEHNRLYWYRQTLGQGPEFLTYFQNEAQLEKSRLLSDRFSAERPKGSFSTLEIQRTEQGDSAMYLCASSLIEGTEAFFGQGTRLTVV.

This chain connects TRBV6-5 to TRBJ1-5; D remains ambiguous. This CDR3 has 15 amino acids. Germline V gene sequence: CDR1 MNHEY, CDR2 SVGAGI. Deletions cut 6 bases from V and 7 bases from J, with 19 bases between. CDR3 nucleotide sequence: TGTGCCAGCAGGTCCGGGGTCGGTGTTGGACAGCCCCAGCATTTT. Translation gives CASRSGVGVGQPQHF.

V gene TRBV4-2 combines with J gene TRBJ2-4, with D possibly matching TRBD1 (6 bases). Germline loops: CDR1 LGHNA, CDR2 YNFKEQ. The CDR3 is 16 residues long. Trimming cost V 0 bases and J 2 bases, with 11 bases left between them. Here the CDR3 DNA reads TGTGCCAGCAGCCAAGAGAGGGGGAGTTCCAAAAACATTCAGTACTTC. This gives the protein CASSQERGSSKNIQYF.